The 29 T cell receptor beta chains in this list originate from one sample, sequenced in a study of cytomegalovirus exposure and HLA in healthy donors. PCR involved 60 Vbeta and 13 Jbeta primers. Using immunoSEQ multiplex PCR, the repertoire was profiled, and TCRdb retains in-frame clones only, with some absent. The profile shows 100,000 to 150,000 clones, about 81% of them singletons. The sequenced material came from PBMCs. The receptor source for this set is a woman under 40 in good health and CMV-seronegative.

The J gene is TRBJ2-1, the V gene TRBV25-1; D perhaps matches TRBD1 (5 bases). Germline CDR1 MGHDK, CDR2 SYGVNS. Deletions cut 1 base from V and 0 bases from J, with 13 bases between. This CDR3 spans 17 amino acids. CDR3 in DNA: TGTGCCAGCAGTGAATTGGGGCCCCGGAGCTCCTACAATGAGCAGTTCTTC. Its protein is CASSELGPRSSYNEQFF.

This clone has a handful of counts. In the same sample, other DNA sequences code for this CDR3. This chain uses TRBV18 with TRBJ1-2; D gene ambiguous. With 3 bases removed from V and 0 bases from J, the gap between germline ends came to 8 bases. The CDR3 has 14 residues. The V gene's germline CDR1 is KGHSH and CDR2 LQKENI. The CDR3 spells CASSPSGTNYGYTF. The CDR3 region has the DNA TGTGCCAGCTCACCGTCAGGTACTAACTATGGCTACACCTTC.

This chain connects TRBV29-1 to TRBJ2-2, with 11 bases identical to TRBD2. The CDR3 spans 17 residues. Germline lookup yields CDR1 SQVTM and CDR2 ANQGSEA. V lost 7 bases, J lost 0 bases, and 10 bases stayed unmatched. CDR3 nucleotide sequence: TGCAGCGGTAAGGCCGGGACTAGCGGAGCGAACACCGGGGAGCTGTTTTTT. It encodes CSGKAGTSGANTGELFF.

The chain recombines TRBV7-3 with TRBJ2-2, with TRBD2 identical over 10 bases. Germline trimming cut 0 bases from V and 8 bases from J; bases unmatched to any gene: 9. The CDR3 has 17 amino acids. Germline CDR1 is SGHTA and CDR2 is FQGTGA. In DNA form, the CDR3 reads TGTGCCAGCAGCTTAACCCCTGGCGCTAGCGGGGGTGGGGAGCTGTTTTTT. Protein product: CASSLTPGASGGGELFF.

The rearrangement uses TRBV7-3 and TRBJ2-1; 10 nucleotides match TRBD2. There are 15 residues in the CDR3. CDR1 SGHTA and CDR2 FQGTGA come from the germline V gene. J lost 6 bases, V lost 2 bases, and 4 bases had no gene match. Written as DNA, the CDR3 is TGTGCCAGCAGCTTACTAGCGGGGGCACTCAATGAGCAGTTCTTC. Translating gives CASSLLAGALNEQFF. The full variable domain, its missing parts supplied by reference TRBV7-3 and TRBJ2-1, is GAGVSQTPSNKVTEKGKYVELRCDPISGHTALYWYRQSLGQGPEFLIYFQGTGAADDSGLPNDRFFAVRPEGSVSTLKIQRTERGDSAVYLCASSLLAGALNEQFFGPGTRLTVL.

This clone was picked up a small number of times. The chain carries TRBV5-4 and TRBJ1-6; D call uncertain. CDR3 length: 15 amino acids. Germline V CDR1 and CDR2: SGHNT, YYREEE (reference sequence). V shed 0 bases and J shed 7 bases, with 11 bases lying between them. In nucleotides, the CDR3 is TGTGCCAGCAGCTTGGATTTCGGGAGGAATTCACCCCTCCACTTT. Encoded protein: CASSLDFGRNSPLHF. Full variable domain (remainder filled in from reference TRBV5-4 and TRBJ1-6): ETGVTQSPTHLIKTRGQQVTLRCSSQSGHNTVSWYQQALGQGPQFIFQYYREEENGRGNFPPRFSGLQFPNYSSELNVNALELDDSALYLCASSLDFGRNSPLHFGNGTRLTVT.

The gene calls are TRBV27 and TRBJ2-7, with D tentatively TRBD1 (6 bases). Trimming shortened V by 3 bases and J by 2 bases, and 11 bases separated the two germline ends. The CDR3 consists of 14 residues. Per the germline V gene, CDR1 is MNHEY and CDR2 is SMNVEV (reference sequence). The CDR3 region has the DNA TGTGCCAGCAGTTTCAACAGGGCCCCCTACGAGCAGTACTTC. This encodes CASSFNRAPYEQYF.

This clone showed up just once. V and J are TRBV30 and TRBJ2-7, with 10 bases lining up with TRBD2. This CDR3 is built from 14 residues. V was pared by 0 bases and J by 4 bases, with 3 bases of the junction left unmatched. Germline-derived CDR1 and CDR2 are GTSNPN and SVGIG (reference sequence). In nucleotides, the CDR3 is TGTGCCTGGAGTGTACGAGCGGGAGGGTACGAGCAGTACTTC. It is translated as CAWSVRAGGYEQYF.

The chain carries TRBV9 and TRBJ2-6, with unresolved D. V lost 4 bases to trimming and J lost 1 base, with 15 bases between them. Germline V CDR1 and CDR2: SGDLS, YYNGEE. The CDR3 loop spans 17 amino acids. The CDR3 DNA is TGTGCCAGCAGCTCCGAAATCGGGTTTTCTGGGGCCAACGTCCTGACTTTC. Its translation is CASSSEIGFSGANVLTF. The variable domain in full, completed from reference TRBV9 and TRBJ2-6, reads DSGVTQTPKHLITATGQRVTLRCSPRSGDLSVYWYQQSLDQGLQFLIQYYNGEERAKGNILERFSAQQFPDLHSELNLSSLELGDSALYFCASSSEIGFSGANVLTFGAGSRLTVL.

This clone was detected only once. The genes are TRBV5-1 and TRBJ1-1, with TRBD1 as a possible D gene (6 bases). V was clipped by 0 bases and J by 6 bases, with 15 bases between them. CDR3 length: 15 residues. Germline V gene data show CDR1 as SGHRS and CDR2 as YFSETQ. The chain's CDR3 is CASSLAGGEGAEAFF. The CDR3 nucleotides are TGCGCCAGCAGCTTGGCGGGGGGCGAAGGCGCTGAAGCTTTCTTT.

This chain uses TRBV7-6 with TRBJ1-2; D gene unclear. Germline-derived CDR1 and CDR2 are SGHVS and FNYEAQ. The CDR3 runs to 15 residues. Trimming removed 1 base at V and 2 bases at J, with 11 bases between. The CDR3 spells CASSLGGSENYGYTF. In DNA, the CDR3 is TGTGCCAGCAGCTTAGGAGGTTCAGAAAACTATGGCTACACCTTC.

The genes are TRBV11-2 and TRBJ2-5; D ambiguous. This CDR3 contains 15 residues. Germline loops: CDR1 SGHAT, CDR2 FQNNGV. V was pared by 2 bases and J by 7 bases, with 17 bases between. CDR3 in amino acids: CASSLRNTFGGTQYF. The CDR3 DNA sequence: TGTGCCAGCAGCTTAAGAAACACGTTTGGTGGGACCCAGTACTTC.

Judged by abundance, this clone is medium-sized. CDR3 amino acids: CASSLTGLAGVNEQFF. The CDR3 DNA reads TGTGCCAGCAGCCTGACGGGACTAGCGGGGGTCAATGAGCAGTTCTTC. The rearrangement links TRBV5-5 to TRBJ2-1; 14 nucleotides line up with TRBD2. There are 16 residues in the CDR3. The germline gives CDR1 SGHKS, CDR2 YYEKEE (reference sequence). V was clipped by 4 bases and J by 6 bases; unmatched bases: 6. Full variable domain (remainder filled in from reference TRBV5-5 and TRBJ2-1): DAGVTQSPTHLIKTRGQQVTLRCSPISGHKSVSWYQQVLGQGPQFIFQYYEKEERGRGNFPDRFSARQFPNYSSELNVNALLLGDSALYLCASSLTGLAGVNEQFFGPGTRLTVL.

This sequence joins TRBV10-3 and TRBJ1-1; no firm D call. From germline, CDR1 is ENHRY and CDR2 SYGVKD. V lost 3 bases, J lost 5 bases, and 13 bases lay in between. The CDR3 consists of 14 residues. This CDR3 is CAISDVDEVTEAFF. CDR3 in DNA: TGTGCCATCAGTGATGTAGACGAGGTAACTGAAGCTTTCTTT.

This chain links TRBV4-1 with TRBJ2-3; TRBD1 matches at 9 bases. With 3 bases clipped from V and 2 bases from J, the junction kept 3 bases outside the gene matches. Looked up from germline, CDR1 is MGHRA and CDR2 is YSYEKL. CDR3 length equals 15 residues. In DNA, the CDR3 is TGCGCCAGCAGCCATGGGACAGGGTACACAGATACGCAGTATTTT. It is translated as CASSHGTGYTDTQYF.

The J gene is TRBJ2-7, the V gene TRBV7-9, with TRBD2 matching over 11 bases. This CDR3 is built from 15 residues. The trim removed 1 base at V and 2 bases at J, leaving 1 base unmatched. Germline loops: CDR1 SEHNR, CDR2 FQNEAQ (reference sequence). In DNA form, the CDR3 reads TGTGCCAGCAGCTTAGATAGCGGGAGGGCCTACGAGCAGTACTTC. It is translated as CASSLDSGRAYEQYF.

This chain uses TRBV7-9 with TRBJ2-7; D uncertain. This CDR3 comprises 13 residues. V lost 1 base and J 3 bases, leaving 7 bases between the germline ends. The germline V gene has CDR1 SEHNR and CDR2 FQNEAQ (reference sequence). This chain's CDR3 is CASSLGSVYEQYF. In DNA, the CDR3 is TGTGCCAGCAGCTTAGGGAGTGTCTACGAGCAGTACTTC.

This clone showed up just a few times. This chain connects TRBV4-2 to TRBJ2-7, with 9 bases lining up with TRBD2. The CDR3 covers 17 residues. J gave up 7 bases and V 0 bases, and 13 bases lay outside the gene matches. Germline assignment: CDR1 LGHNA and CDR2 YNFKEQ. The CDR3 bases are TGTGCCAGCAGCCAAGATAGGGGCGCGGGAGGGCCATGGGAGCAGTACTTC. This sequence encodes CASSQDRGAGGPWEQYF.

The J gene is TRBJ1-5, the V gene TRBV6-1; no firm D call. V was clipped by 4 bases and J by 2 bases, with 12 bases between them. CDR1 MNHNS and CDR2 SASEGT come from the germline V gene. The CDR3 covers 15 residues. The DNA of the CDR3 is TGTGCCAGCAGTGGAGGAGTTGTTGGCAATCAGCCCCAGCATTTT. Translated, it gives CASSGGVVGNQPQHF.

This rearrangement joins TRBV18 to TRBJ2-5, with 7 bases aligning to TRBD2. CDR1 is KGHSH and CDR2 is LQKENI in the germline V gene. Trimming at V came to 7 bases and at J to 5 bases, leaving 7 bases not matched to a gene. The CDR3 spans 13 residues. The CDR3 region is CASFTTLAETQYF. CDR3 DNA: TGTGCCAGCTTCACCACACTAGCGGAGACCCAGTACTTC.

The chain employs TRBV6-1 and TRBJ2-4; D is ambiguous. Germline CDR1 MNHNS, CDR2 SASEGT. Trimming pared 3 bases from V and 1 base from J, leaving 4 bases between. The CDR3 is made up of 13 amino acids. CDR3 residues: CASSDLAKNIQYF. In nucleotides, the CDR3 is TGTGCCAGCAGTGACCTGGCCAAAAACATTCAGTACTTC.

This chain connects TRBV30 to TRBJ2-1, with TRBD2 matching 7 bases. Germline V gene data show CDR1 as GTSNPN and CDR2 as SVGIG (reference sequence). This CDR3 region has 14 residues. Germline trimming cut 5 bases from V and 0 bases from J; bases unmatched to any gene: 4. The CDR3 loop is CAWGGGSSYNEQFF. The CDR3 DNA follows: TGTGCCTGGGGCGGGGGTAGCTCCTACAATGAGCAGTTCTTC.

The DNA for the CDR3 is TGCAGCGTTGGCGCAGGGGGACGGTACGAGCAGTACTTC. This translates into CSVGAGGRYEQYF. This rearrangement joins TRBV29-1 to TRBJ2-7; 7 nucleotides match TRBD1. The CDR3 is made up of 13 amino acids. Germline V gives CDR1 SQVTM, CDR2 ANQGSEA. The V gene end was trimmed by 4 bases and the J gene end by 4 bases; junction bases not matched to a gene: 7.

The V call is TRBV5-1, the J call TRBJ2-5; 10 nucleotides line up with TRBD2. V lost 0 bases, J lost 0 bases, and 11 bases stayed unmatched. Germline V CDR1 and CDR2: SGHRS, YFSETQ. There are 19 residues in the CDR3. CDR3 in DNA: TGCGCCAGCAGCTTGGGGGCTTACTCCGGGACTAGCGACCAAGAGACCCAGTACTTC. Translated, it gives CASSLGAYSGTSDQETQYF.

The chain joins TRBV18 to TRBJ2-1; 7 bases match TRBD2. With 5 bases clipped from V and 5 bases from J, the junction kept 9 bases outside the gene matches. The CDR3 consists of 15 residues. Germline loops: CDR1 KGHSH, CDR2 LQKENI. CDR3 sequence reads: CASSSLASSDNEQFF. As DNA, the CDR3 is TGTGCCAGCTCATCACTAGCGTCAAGTGACAATGAGCAGTTCTTC. The full variable domain, in which reference TRBV18 and TRBJ2-1 provide the parts outside the CDR3, is NAGVMQNPRHLVRRRGQEARLRCSPMKGHSHVYWYRQLPEEGLKFMVYLQKENIIDESGMPKERFSAEFPKEGPSILRIQQVVRGDSAAYFCASSSLASSDNEQFFGPGTRLTVL.

In DNA form, the CDR3 reads TGTGCCAGCTCACCGGACAGTCCCTTTTACGAGCAGTACTTC. Residues: CASSPDSPFYEQYF. V gene TRBV18 combines with J gene TRBJ2-7; D is perhaps TRBD1 (6 bases). Germline CDR1 is KGHSH and CDR2 is LQKENI. V was cut by 3 bases and J by 4 bases, with 13 bases left in between. This CDR3 spans 14 amino acids. Drawing the rest from reference TRBV18 and TRBJ2-7, the complete variable domain is NAGVMQNPRHLVRRRGQEARLRCSPMKGHSHVYWYRQLPEEGLKFMVYLQKENIIDESGMPKERFSAEFPKEGPSILRIQQVVRGDSAAYFCASSPDSPFYEQYFGPGTRLTVT.

The genes are TRBV11-3 and TRBJ1-1; D remains unclear. CDR1 SGHNT and CDR2 YENEEA come from the germline V gene. CDR3 length equals 12 residues. V was trimmed by 2 bases and J by 6 bases, leaving 7 bases between them. The CDR3 protein is CASSLYSSEAFF. In DNA, the CDR3 is TGTGCCAGCAGCTTATACTCATCTGAAGCTTTCTTT.

For this clone: The same CDR3 arises from other DNA sequences in this sample as well. This chain connects TRBV9 to TRBJ1-2; a possible D gene is TRBD1 (6 bases). V shed 0 bases and J shed 2 bases, with 11 bases lying between them. CDR1 and CDR2 (germline): SGDLS, YYNGEE. The CDR3 loop spans 15 amino acids. In DNA form, the CDR3 reads TGTGCCAGCAGCGTAGCGGGTACAGGGAACTATGGCTACACCTTC. Its translation: CASSVAGTGNYGYTF.

The V gene is TRBV6-6, the J gene TRBJ2-3; D not resolved. Germline V gene lookup returns CDR1 MNHNY and CDR2 SVGAGI (reference sequence). This CDR3 region has 16 residues. Trimming shortened V by 9 bases and J by 1 base, and 20 bases separated the two germline ends. CDR3 bases: TGTGCCAGTTCCTTGGCGGTGAGCGCAGGCACAGATACGCAGTATTTT. It specifies CASSLAVSAGTDTQYF.